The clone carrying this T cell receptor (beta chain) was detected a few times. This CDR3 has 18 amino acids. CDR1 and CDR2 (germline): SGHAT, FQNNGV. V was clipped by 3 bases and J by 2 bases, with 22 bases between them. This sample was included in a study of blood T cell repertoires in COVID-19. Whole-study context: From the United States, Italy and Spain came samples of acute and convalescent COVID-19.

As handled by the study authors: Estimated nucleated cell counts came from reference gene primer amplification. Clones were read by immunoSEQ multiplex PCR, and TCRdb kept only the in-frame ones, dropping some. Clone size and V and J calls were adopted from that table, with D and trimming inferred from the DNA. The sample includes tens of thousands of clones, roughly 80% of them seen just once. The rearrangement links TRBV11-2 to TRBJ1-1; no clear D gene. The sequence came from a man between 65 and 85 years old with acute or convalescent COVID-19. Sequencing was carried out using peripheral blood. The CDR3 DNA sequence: TGTGCCAGCAGCTTCTCAACCCACGGAGGGAAACCTAACACTGAAGCTTTCTTT. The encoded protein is CASSFSTHGGKPNTEAFF.